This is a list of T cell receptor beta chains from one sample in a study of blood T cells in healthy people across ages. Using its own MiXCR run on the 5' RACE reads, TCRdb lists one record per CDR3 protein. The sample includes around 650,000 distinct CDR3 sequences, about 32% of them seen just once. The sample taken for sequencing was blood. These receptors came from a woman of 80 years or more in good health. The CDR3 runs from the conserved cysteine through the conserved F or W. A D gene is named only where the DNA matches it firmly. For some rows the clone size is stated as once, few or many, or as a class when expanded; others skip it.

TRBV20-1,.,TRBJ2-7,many,CSARYPALYEQYF,TGCAGTGCTAGGTACCCAGCCCTGTACGAGCAGTACTTC
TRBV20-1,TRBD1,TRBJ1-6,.,CSAGGQGVVTPLHF,TGCAGTGCTGGGGGACAGGGGGTAGTAACGCCCCTCCACTTT
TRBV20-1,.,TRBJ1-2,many,CSAAKEEGYTF,TGCAGTGCTGCAAAGGAGGAAGGCTACACCTTC
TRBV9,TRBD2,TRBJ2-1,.,CASSPREGGRNEQFF,TGTGCCAGCAGCCCTCGGGAGGGTGGGAGGAATGAGCAGTTCTTC
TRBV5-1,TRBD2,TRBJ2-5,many,CASSLGALAGGPKETQYF,TGCGCCAGCAGCTTGGGGGCCCTAGCGGGGGGGCCGAAGGAGACCCAGTACTTC
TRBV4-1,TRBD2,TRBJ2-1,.,CASSQDWGGEQFF,TGCGCCAGCAGCCAAGATTGGGGGGGTGAGCAGTTCTTC
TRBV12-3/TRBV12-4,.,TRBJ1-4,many,CASSLGQGDEKLFF,TGTGCCAGCAGTTTAGGGCAGGGTGATGAAAAACTGTTTTTT
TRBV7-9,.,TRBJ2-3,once,CASSLDTRGTDTQYF,TGTGCCAGCAGCTTAGATACGAGGGGCACAGATACGCAGTATTTT
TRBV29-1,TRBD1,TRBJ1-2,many,CSVRIGLTGLKTF,TGCAGCGTTCGAATCGGATTGACAGGGTTGAAAACCTTC
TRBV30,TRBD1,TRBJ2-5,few,CAWNPGTGGETQYF,TGTGCCTGGAATCCCGGGACAGGGGGGGAGACCCAGTACTTC
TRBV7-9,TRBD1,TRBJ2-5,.,CASSLASTGEQYF,TGTGCCAGCAGCTTAGCCTCTACAGGGGAGCAGTACTTC
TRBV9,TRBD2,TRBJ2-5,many,CASSGASGGPQETQYF,TGTGCCAGCAGCGGGGCTAGCGGGGGCCCACAAGAGACCCAGTACTTC
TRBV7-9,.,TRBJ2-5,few,CASSLRGDGEQYF,TGTGCCAGCAGCTTGAGGGGGGACGGGGAGCAGTACTTC
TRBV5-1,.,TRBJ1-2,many,CASRAGGRQNYGYTF,TGCGCCAGCAGGGCGGGGGGTCGACAGAACTATGGCTACACCTTC
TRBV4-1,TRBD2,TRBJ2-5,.,CASSRNGGNQETQYF,TGCGCCAGCAGTCGCAACGGGGGGAATCAAGAGACCCAGTACTTC
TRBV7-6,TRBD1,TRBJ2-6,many,CASSSSRDRSSGANVLTF,TGTGCCAGCAGCTCGTCCCGGGACAGGAGCTCTGGGGCCAACGTCCTGACTTTC
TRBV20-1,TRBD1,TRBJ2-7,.,CSARVPAQGLGAQYF,TGCAGTGCTAGAGTCCCGGCACAGGGGTTGGGGGCCCAGTACTTC
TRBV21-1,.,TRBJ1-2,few,CASSKGAGGPSNYGYTF,TGTGCCAGCAGCAAAGGGGCGGGGGGCCCGTCTAACTATGGCTACACCTTC
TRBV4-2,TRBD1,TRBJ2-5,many,CASSLGQVEETQYF,TGTGCCAGCAGCCTTGGACAGGTTGAAGAGACCCAGTACTTC
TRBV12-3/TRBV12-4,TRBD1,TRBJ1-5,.,CASRPGTVNQPQHF,TGTGCCAGCAGGCCTGGGACAGTTAATCAGCCCCAGCATTTT
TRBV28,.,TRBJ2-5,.,CASSQGGAGEETQYF,TGTGCCAGCAGTCAAGGGGGTGCAGGGGAAGAGACCCAGTACTTC
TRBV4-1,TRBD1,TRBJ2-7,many,CASSREFGTGHAYEQYF,TGCGCCAGCAGCCGAGAGTTCGGGACAGGGCATGCCTACGAGCAGTACTTC
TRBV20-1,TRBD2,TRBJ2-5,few,CSARTTGLAETQYF,TGCAGTGCTAGAACCACAGGACTAGCAGAGACCCAGTACTTC
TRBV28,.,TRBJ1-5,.,CASSSGTRPQHF,TGTGCCAGCAGTAGTGGGACGCGGCCCCAGCATTTT
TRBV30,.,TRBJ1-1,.,CAGRRGGATEAFF,TGTGCCGGAAGGAGGGGGGGGGCGACTGAAGCTTTCTTT
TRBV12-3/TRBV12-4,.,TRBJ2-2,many,CASSPRGAGELFF,TGTGCCAGCAGCCCCAGGGGAGCCGGGGAGCTGTTTTTT
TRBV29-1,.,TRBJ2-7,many,CSVAREYGEQYF,TGCAGCGTTGCTAGGGAGTACGGCGAGCAGTACTTC
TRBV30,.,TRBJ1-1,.,CAWSVGVDTEAFF,TGTGCCTGGAGTGTCGGGGTTGACACTGAAGCTTTCTTT
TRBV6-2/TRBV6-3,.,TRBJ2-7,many,CASKVRDEQYF,TGTGCCAGCAAAGTACGGGACGAGCAGTACTTC
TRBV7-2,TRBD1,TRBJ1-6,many,CASTIQGASSSPLHF,TGTGCCAGCACCATACAGGGGGCATCGAGTTCACCCCTCCACTTT
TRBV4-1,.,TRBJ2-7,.,CASSQGDTGSYEQYF,TGCGCCAGCAGCCAAGGGGACACGGGGAGTTACGAGCAGTACTTC
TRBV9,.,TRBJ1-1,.,CASSVDGEAFF,TGTGCCAGCAGCGTAGACGGTGAAGCTTTCTTT
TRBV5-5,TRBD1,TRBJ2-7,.,CASSWDRNSDEQYF,TGTGCCAGCAGCTGGGACAGGAACTCCGACGAGCAGTACTTC
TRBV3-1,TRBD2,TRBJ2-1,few,CASSPQTSGRTNEQFF,TGTGCCAGCAGCCCCCAGACTAGCGGGAGGACCAATGAGCAGTTCTTC
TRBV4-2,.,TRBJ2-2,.,CASSLRAMNTGELFF,TGTGCCAGCAGCCTCCGCGCGATGAACACCGGGGAGCTGTTTTTT
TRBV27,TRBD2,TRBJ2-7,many,CASSLRAGGPSEQYF,TGTGCCAGCAGTTTAAGGGCGGGGGGGCCGTCCGAGCAGTACTTC
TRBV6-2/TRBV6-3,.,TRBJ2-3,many,CASSSRQPRAKDTQYF,TGTGCCAGCAGTTCCAGACAACCCCGAGCCAAAGATACGCAGTATTTT
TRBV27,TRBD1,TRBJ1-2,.,CASRNRGGVSGYTF,TGTGCCAGCAGAAACAGAGGGGGCGTTAGTGGCTACACCTTC
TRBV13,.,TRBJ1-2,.,CASSPGPPWGYGYTF,TGTGCCAGCAGCCCGGGGCCCCCCTGGGGCTATGGCTACACCTTC